This TCR beta chain was retrieved from a study of tumor and adjacent non-tumor tissue in lung cancer. Findings of the study overall: TCR diversity was significantly greater in tumor than normal lung tissue.

TCRbeta libraries were built with three rounds of nested PCR, modified from ARM-PCR. One entry per CDR3 protein, called by TCRdb with MiXCR from the multiplex PCR reads. The sample has 50,000 to 70,000 distinct CDR3 sequences, around two thirds seen once; the top ten hold about 30%. This clonotype is a singleton in its sample. Its antigen is not identified. A junction end diverges from the germline sequence, so it may reflect a read error. RNA was extracted from bulk tissue without any cell sorting. Distant lung tissue was collected more than 3 cm away from the tumor edge. Germline lookup yields CDR1 DFQATT and CDR2 SNEGSKA (reference sequence). The CDR3 spans 14 residues.

The source of this sequence is a man aged 65-85 years with non-small cell lung cancer. The V call is TRBV20-1, the J call TRBJ2-3; D is ambiguous. Sequencing was carried out using distant non-tumor lung tissue. The CDR3 loop reads CSVRVSREADTQYF. The CDR3 DNA sequence: TGCAGTGTTAGAGTGAGTAGGGAAGCTGATACGCAGTATTTT.